These 32 T cell receptor beta chains originate from one sample sequenced in a study of human T cells and chemical hapten exposure. Time point defined: patch test 2, 6 weeks after DPC sensitization. The treatment denotes: therapeutic diphenylcyclopropenone sensitization with weekly scalp DPC. MiXCR, applied by TCRdb to the RACE reads, yields one record per CDR3 protein. The data hold about 140,000 distinct CDR3 sequences, with 10% to 15% observed a single time. Specimen: whole blood, collected in connection with sensitization to the hapten diphenylcyclopropenone (DPC). These receptors were taken from a woman between 45 and 60 years old with alopecia areata. Some clones in this sample may be carry-over from other donors' samples.

This clonotype was seen more than once but under ten times. The chain couples TRBV19 to TRBJ2-1; weak D call: TRBD2 (6 bases). Deletions cut 6 bases from V and 5 bases from J, with 17 bases between. Germline-derived CDR1 and CDR2 are LNHDA and SQIVND (reference sequence). The CDR3 consists of 15 residues. CDR3 sequence: CASSLGASVDNEQFF. In DNA, the CDR3 is TGTGCCAGTAGCCTAGGGGCTAGCGTCGACAATGAGCAGTTCTTC.

In this sample, this clonotype turned up many times. This chain connects TRBV4-1 to TRBJ2-1; a possible D gene is TRBD2 (6 bases). Trimming took off 1 base at V and 4 bases at J, with 14 bases between the two ends. In germline, CDR1 is MGHRA, CDR2 YSYEKL. The CDR3 spans 16 residues. The CDR3 DNA sequence: TGCGCCAGCAGCCAAGTTGGGGCTGGAGGGTACAATGAGCAGTTCTTC. It encodes CASSQVGAGGYNEQFF.

The V and J genes are TRBV18 and TRBJ1-1, with unresolved D. Trimming took off 6 bases at V and 5 bases at J, with 13 bases between the two ends. Germline-derived CDR1 and CDR2 are KGHSH and LQKENI. This CDR3 contains 13 residues. The CDR3 protein is CASSAEKGTEAFF. CDR3 nucleotide sequence: TGTGCCAGCTCGGCAGAGAAGGGAACTGAAGCTTTCTTT.

This clonotype has just a few counts. The chain uses TRBV19 and TRBJ2-7; perhaps TRBD1 as D (6 bases). V was trimmed by 7 bases and J by 6 bases, leaving 13 bases between them. In germline, CDR1 is LNHDA, CDR2 SQIVND (reference sequence). The CDR3 extends over 12 amino acids. The CDR3 region has the DNA TGTGCCAGTAACATCAGGGGTGGCGAGCAGTACTTC. This translates into CASNIRGGEQYF.

The V call is TRBV6-5, the J call TRBJ2-1, with 11 bases lining up with TRBD2. The length of the CDR3 is 15 residues. V lost 5 bases and J lost 7; bases outside the gene matches: 7. CDR1 and CDR2 (germline): MNHEY, SVGAGI. CDR3 protein: CASSSLASGRNEQFF. In DNA form, the CDR3 reads TGTGCCAGCAGTAGCTTGGCTAGCGGGAGGAATGAGCAGTTCTTC.

There are many counts of this clonotype. The chain joins TRBV29-1 to TRBJ2-4; 8 bases agree with TRBD1. The CDR3 has 14 amino acids. The V gene end was trimmed by 4 bases and the J gene end by 3 bases; junction bases not matched to a gene: 5. Germline V gene sequence: CDR1 SQVTM, CDR2 ANQGSEA. CDR3 sequence (DNA): TGCAGCGTTGGGACAGGGTTCGACAAAAACATTCAGTACTTC. Translated, it gives CSVGTGFDKNIQYF.

J is TRBJ1-4 and V is TRBV24-1, with D unclear. The CDR3 consists of 15 residues. V lost 3 bases, J lost 7 bases, and 14 bases lay in between. Germline V CDR1 and CDR2: KGHDR, SFDVKD. CDR3 amino acids: CATSDPDRAGEKLFF. The CDR3 nucleotides read TGTGCCACCAGTGATCCCGACCGGGCCGGTGAAAAACTGTTTTTT.

The table lists this clonotype with a few counts. The chain couples TRBV3-1 to TRBJ2-2, with TRBD2 as a possible D gene (6 bases). V was shortened by 5 bases and J by 0 bases, with 16 bases between the two germline ends. This CDR3 region has 17 residues. Germline V gene data show CDR1 as LGHDT and CDR2 as YNNKEL (reference sequence). CDR3 amino acids: CASSRVSGGSNTGELFF. The CDR3 DNA follows: TGTGCCAGCAGCAGGGTCTCCGGGGGTTCGAACACCGGGGAGCTGTTTTTT.

Note on this clonotype: With a much larger clone just one base away, this may be a read error. This sequence joins TRBV27 and TRBJ2-1; D may correspond to TRBD1 or TRBD2 (5 bases each). There are 13 residues in the CDR3. V was pared by 5 bases and J by 13 bases, with 18 bases between. CDR1 and CDR2 (germline): MNHEY, SMNVEV (reference sequence). CDR3: CASSTHKIGAQFF. CDR3 sequence (DNA): TGTGCCAGCAGTACCCACAAAATCGGGGCTCAGTTCTTC.

This clonotype was detected only a few times. The rearrangement joins TRBV19 to TRBJ1-5; TRBD1 matches at 10 bases. The CDR3 is made up of 18 amino acids. V lost 6 bases, J lost 3 bases, and 14 bases stayed unmatched. Germline V CDR1 and CDR2: LNHDA, SQIVND (reference sequence). CDR3 amino acids: CASSKGQGTPPANQPQHF. DNA for the CDR3: TGTGCCAGTAGCAAGGGACAGGGGACCCCCCCCGCCAATCAGCCCCAGCATTTT.

This clonotype was counted only a few times. The rearrangement uses TRBV6-4 and TRBJ2-7; 10 bases agree with TRBD1. The ends lost 6 bases at V and 6 bases at J; junction bases unmatched: 8. Germline V gives CDR1 MRHNA, CDR2 SNTAGT. This CDR3 contains 14 residues. CDR3 loop: CASSTGTGASEQYF. The CDR3 bases are TGTGCCAGCAGCACCGGGACAGGGGCCAGCGAGCAGTACTTC.

Only a few counts were recorded for this clonotype. CDR3 sequence reads: CSAEAGSGPDTQYF. CDR3 sequence (DNA): TGCAGTGCTGAGGCCGGGAGCGGGCCAGATACGCAGTATTTT. This chain links TRBV20-1 with TRBJ2-3; possibly TRBD2 for D (6 bases). Germline loops: CDR1 DFQATT, CDR2 SNEGSKA (reference sequence). The CDR3 sequence is 14 residues long. Trimming removed 5 bases at V and 4 bases at J, with 16 bases between.

The chain couples TRBV28 to TRBJ1-6, with unresolved D. Germline V CDR1 and CDR2: MDHEN, SYDVKM. The CDR3 is 15 residues long. V was pared by 7 bases and J by 6 bases, with 16 bases between. The CDR3 loop reads CASISAGPLNSPLHF. CDR3 DNA: TGTGCCAGCATTTCAGCAGGACCCCTTAATTCACCCCTCCACTTT.

This clonotype was detected ten times or more. The genes are TRBV9 and TRBJ1-3; D not resolved. The CDR3 loop spans 13 amino acids. From germline, CDR1 is SGDLS and CDR2 YYNGEE. V dropped 0 bases and J dropped 2 bases, with 3 bases sitting between them. CDR3 nucleotide sequence: TGTGCCAGCAGCGTAGTGCCTGGAAACACCATATATTTT. Amino acid sequence: CASSVVPGNTIYF.

The sample holds many counts of this clonotype. This chain connects TRBV7-8 to TRBJ1-1; D perhaps matches TRBD1 (6 bases). Germline CDR1 SGHVS, CDR2 FQNEAQ. This CDR3 is built from 15 residues. V shed 5 bases and J shed 1 base, with 14 bases lying between them. The CDR3 loop reads CASSQPGQPNTEAFF. As DNA, the CDR3 is TGTGCCAGCAGCCAACCGGGACAACCGAACACTGAAGCTTTCTTT.

This clonotype came up a few times. The J gene is TRBJ1-3, the V gene TRBV2, with 7 bases that match TRBD1. Germline CDR1 SNHLY, CDR2 FYNNEI. V shed 6 bases and J 0 bases; nucleotides not matched to a gene: 5. This CDR3 has 15 amino acids. For the CDR3, the DNA is TGTGCCAGCAGAGCCGACAGGGTCTCTGGAAACACCATATATTTT. Translation gives CASRADRVSGNTIYF.

This clonotype was picked up a small number of times. V usage is TRBV7-2 and J usage is TRBJ2-5; no definite D call. V lost 6 bases, J lost 0 bases, and 2 bases lay in between. The germline gives CDR1 SGHTA, CDR2 FQGNSA. The CDR3 is 11 residues long. This CDR3 is CASRNQETQYF. The CDR3 DNA sequence: TGTGCCAGCAGGAACCAAGAGACCCAGTACTTC.

The rearrangement joins TRBV7-3 to TRBJ2-7, with a weak D call TRBD1 (5 bases). CDR3 length: 13 residues. Germline loops: CDR1 SGHTA, CDR2 FQGTGA. Between the trimmed V and J ends, which lost 5 bases and 7 bases, there was a span of 15 bases. In DNA form, the CDR3 reads TGTGCCAGCAGCAATAAGGGTCGACAGGAGCAGTACTTC. It is translated as CASSNKGRQEQYF. Full variable domain (remainder filled in from reference TRBV7-3 and TRBJ2-7): GAGVSQTPSNKVTEKGKYVELRCDPISGHTALYWYRQSLGQGPEFLIYFQGTGAADDSGLPNDRFFAVRPEGSVSTLKIQRTERGDSAVYLCASSNKGRQEQYFGPGTRLTVT.

The sample holds a few counts of this clonotype. The chain recombines TRBV5-1 with TRBJ2-7, with 9 nucleotides matching TRBD1. The CDR3 extends over 17 amino acids. V shed 0 bases, J shed 4 bases, and the junction held 11 bases outside the gene matches. The germline V gene has CDR1 SGHRS and CDR2 YFSETQ. CDR3 amino acids: CASSLAPQGTGTYEQYF. The CDR3, as DNA: TGCGCCAGCAGCTTGGCACCACAAGGGACAGGGACTTACGAGCAGTACTTC.

There are a few counts of this clonotype. The gene calls are TRBV24-1 and TRBJ2-1, with D possibly matching TRBD2 (6 bases). The CDR3 is made up of 13 amino acids. Between the trimmed V and J ends, which lost 6 bases and 10 bases, there was a span of 15 bases. The V gene's germline CDR1 is KGHDR and CDR2 SFDVKD. CDR3 nucleotide sequence: TGTGCCACCAGTCCCTTCGGGCTAGCGGAGCAGTTCTTC. As protein: CATSPFGLAEQFF.

This clonotype was observed a few times. The chain links TRBV6-5 to TRBJ2-1; 10 bases match TRBD2. The junction had 11 bases not matched to a gene; V was cut back by 5 bases and J by 4 bases. The germline CDR1 and CDR2 sequences are MNHEY and SVGAGI. The CDR3 has 17 amino acids. CDR3 nucleotide sequence: TGTGCCAGCAGTACTAGCGGGAAAGGGTCGGGATACAATGAGCAGTTCTTC. Translation gives CASSTSGKGSGYNEQFF.

The rearrangement links TRBV10-3 to TRBJ2-2; TRBD1 matches 9 bases. The CDR3 is made up of 15 amino acids. CDR1 ENHRY and CDR2 SYGVKD come from the germline V gene. Unmatched junction bases numbered 6, after V lost 6 bases and J lost 4 bases. CDR3 sequence reads: CAIRKDRGGTGELFF. In DNA form, the CDR3 reads TGTGCCATCAGGAAAGACAGGGGGGGCACCGGGGAGCTGTTTTTT.

This clonotype was picked up many times. V usage is TRBV3-1 and J usage is TRBJ1-5, with a tentative D call TRBD1 (6 bases). The CDR3 is 15 amino acids. The ends were cut back, 1 base at V and 4 bases at J, with 11 bases in the middle. Germline loops: CDR1 LGHDT, CDR2 YNNKEL (reference sequence). Here the CDR3 reads CASSQGQQGNQPQHF. In nucleotides, the CDR3 is TGTGCCAGCAGCCAAGGGCAACAGGGTAATCAGCCCCAGCATTTT.

V and J are TRBV29-1 and TRBJ2-1; 9 bases are shared with TRBD2. Germline V gene sequence: CDR1 SQVTM, CDR2 ANQGSEA. Germline trimming cut 3 bases from V and 8 bases from J; bases unmatched to any gene: 11. CDR3 length: 15 amino acids. CDR3 sequence: CSVDLAAGGGDEQFF. The CDR3, as DNA: TGCAGCGTTGATCTTGCGGCGGGAGGGGGCGATGAGCAGTTCTTC.

A few counts support this clonotype. This sequence joins TRBV7-2 and TRBJ2-2; 8 positions match TRBD2. Losses at the gene ends were 5 bases for V and 2 bases for J; bases not matched to a gene: 7. In germline, CDR1 is SGHTA, CDR2 FQGNSA. The CDR3 length is 16 residues. In DNA form, the CDR3 reads TGTGCCAGCAGCCCGCAAGCGGGAGCTAACACCGGGGAGCTGTTTTTT. It specifies CASSPQAGANTGELFF. Combining the CDR3 with reference TRBV7-2 and TRBJ2-2 gives the whole variable domain GAGVSQSPSNKVTEKGKDVELRCDPISGHTALYWYRQSLGQGLEFLIYFQGNSAPDKSGLPSDRFSAERTGGSVSTLTIQRTQQEDSAVYLCASSPQAGANTGELFFGEGSRLTVL.

This clonotype was counted a few times. The V and J genes are TRBV19 and TRBJ2-5, with D unresolved. V was trimmed by 3 bases and J by 1 base, leaving 6 bases between them. In germline, CDR1 is LNHDA, CDR2 SQIVND (reference sequence). There are 13 residues in the CDR3. CDR3 DNA: TGTGCCAGTAGTATCATAGGCCAAGAGACCCAGTACTTC. Amino acid sequence: CASSIIGQETQYF.

The chain carries TRBV30 and TRBJ1-2, with TRBD1 identical over 11 bases. CDR1 is GTSNPN and CDR2 is SVGIG in the germline V gene (reference sequence). The ends lost 8 bases at V and 2 bases at J; junction bases unmatched: 10. The CDR3 has 15 residues. Here the CDR3 reads CAERTGGRVNYGYTF. The CDR3 DNA reads TGTGCCGAAAGGACAGGGGGCAGAGTAAACTATGGCTACACCTTC. The entire variable domain, with the rest obtained from reference TRBV30 and TRBJ1-2, is as follows: SQTIHQWPATLVQPVGSPLSLECTVEGTSNPNLYWYRQAAGRGLQLLFYSVGIGQISSEVPQNLSASRPQDRQFILSSKKLLLSDSGFYLCAERTGGRVNYGYTFGSGTRLTVV.

The V call is TRBV28, the J call TRBJ2-7; 13 bases are shared with TRBD2. Per germline, CDR1 MDHEN and CDR2 SYDVKM. J lost 3 bases, V lost 2 bases, and 4 bases had no gene match. This CDR3 region has 16 residues. CDR3 residues: CASSLSGTSGIYEQYF. The CDR3 coding sequence is TGTGCCAGCAGTTTAAGTGGGACTAGCGGGATCTACGAGCAGTACTTC.

At least ten counts were recorded for this clonotype. The CDR3 coding sequence is TGTGCCAGCAGTTACTCGACGAGATTCTATAATTCACCCCTCCACTTT. This encodes CASSYSTRFYNSPLHF. The chain recombines TRBV6-5 with TRBJ1-6; D gene ambiguous. From germline, CDR1 is MNHEY and CDR2 SVGAGI. This CDR3 has 16 amino acids. V lost 0 bases to trimming and J lost 3 bases, with 9 bases between them.

At least ten counts were recorded for this clonotype. The genes are TRBV11-2 and TRBJ2-1, with D tentatively TRBD2 (5 bases). V dropped 5 bases and J dropped 7 bases, with 15 bases sitting between them. The germline V gene has CDR1 SGHAT and CDR2 FQNNGV. The length of the CDR3 is 14 residues. CDR3 DNA: TGTGCCAGCAGCCCTACTGAGAGGAGGAATGAGCAGTTCTTC. Its translation is CASSPTERRNEQFF. The entire variable domain, with the rest obtained from reference TRBV11-2 and TRBJ2-1, is as follows: EAGVAQSPRYKIIEKRQSVAFWCNPISGHATLYWYQQILGQGPKLLIQFQNNGVVDDSQLPKDRFSAERLKGVDSTLKIQPAKLEDSAVYLCASSPTERRNEQFFGPGTRLTVL.

This clonotype was seen many times. This chain joins TRBV28 and TRBJ2-1, with TRBD2 matching over 15 bases. Trimming at V came to 4 bases and at J to 1 base, leaving 5 bases not matched to a gene. The CDR3 consists of 18 residues. Germline loops: CDR1 MDHEN, CDR2 SYDVKM. The CDR3 region has the DNA TGTGCCAGCAGTTCCTCGGGACTAGCGGGAGGATCCTACAATGAGCAGTTCTTC. It codes for CASSSSGLAGGSYNEQFF.

This clonotype occurred a few times. The chain is built from TRBV5-4 and TRBJ2-3; D is unclear. The CDR3 consists of 14 residues. V was clipped by 4 bases and J by 4 bases, with 13 bases between them. Germline V gene data show CDR1 as SGHNT and CDR2 as YYREEE (reference sequence). CDR3 nucleotide sequence: TGTGCCAGCAGCCCCGCCCCCCCGGCAGATACGCAGTATTTT. Translating it yields CASSPAPPADTQYF.